These 23 T cell receptor beta chains were sequenced from one sample in a study of control samples from healthy donors and cancer patients. Some clones are missing from TCRdb's copy, which holds only in-frame ones; the method was immunoSEQ multiplex PCR. The sample shows 40,000 to 50,000 clones, roughly 94% of them seen only once. Sequencing input: blood. The origin of the receptors is a man aged 60 to 75 in good health.

This clone was seen only once. The V call is TRBV24-1, the J call TRBJ1-2; tentative D call: TRBD1 (6 bases). The V gene's germline CDR1 is KGHDR and CDR2 SFDVKD. Trimming left V 4 bases short and J 1 base short, with 9 bases between. The CDR3 is 14 amino acids. The CDR3 DNA reads as TGTGCCACCAGTGACACAGGGCGTAACTATGGCTACACCTTC. It specifies CATSDTGRNYGYTF.

This sequence joins TRBV29-1 and TRBJ2-2, with D possibly being TRBD1 (6 bases). The CDR3 length is 14 residues. With 4 bases removed from V and 4 bases from J, the gap between germline ends came to 13 bases. Germline V CDR1 and CDR2: SQVTM, ANQGSEA. The CDR3 sequence: CSVVKQGSTGELFF. In DNA, the CDR3 is TGCAGCGTTGTGAAGCAGGGGAGCACCGGGGAGCTGTTTTTT.

The chain links TRBV27 to TRBJ2-1; the match to TRBD2 covers 8 bases. The CDR3 is made up of 14 amino acids. The germline gives CDR1 MNHEY, CDR2 SMNVEV (reference sequence). The J segment lost 2 bases and the V segment lost 6 bases, leaving 3 bases of the junction unmatched. The CDR3: CASRPGGPYNEQFF. The CDR3 DNA reads as TGTGCCAGCAGGCCGGGGGGGCCCTACAATGAGCAGTTCTTC.

The chain couples TRBV29-1 to TRBJ1-2; D is perhaps TRBD1 (5 bases). The CDR3 sequence is 14 residues long. V lost 6 bases to trimming and J lost 4 bases, with 18 bases between them. The germline V gene encodes CDR1 SQVTM and CDR2 ANQGSEA. The CDR3 DNA reads TGCAGCGTGCAGGGTGAAGACAGAAGCTATGGCTACACCTTC. It codes for CSVQGEDRSYGYTF.

J is TRBJ2-3 and V is TRBV27; TRBD1 or TRBD2 may be the D gene (5 bases each). V gave up 0 bases and J gave up 0 bases, with 13 bases separating them. CDR3 length: 17 residues. Germline CDR1 and CDR2: MNHEY and SMNVEV (reference sequence). CDR3: CASSLSRQRYSTDTQYF. The CDR3 DNA is TGTGCCAGCAGTTTATCGAGACAGCGGTACAGCACAGATACGCAGTATTTT.

J is TRBJ2-7 and V is TRBV5-8; D uncertain. Germline V CDR1 and CDR2: SGHTS, YDEGEE. The CDR3 is 13 residues long. V lost 5 bases and J 3 bases, leaving 12 bases between the germline ends. This chain's CDR3 is CASSPHPLYEQYF. CDR3 DNA sequence: TGTGCCAGCAGTCCCCACCCCCTCTACGAGCAGTACTTC.

The sample holds one count of this clone. The chain has TRBV28 and TRBJ1-2; 9 nucleotides agree with TRBD1. The V segment lost 7 bases and the J segment 4 bases; nucleotides outside the gene matches: 7. CDR1 and CDR2 from the germline V gene are MDHEN and SYDVKM. The CDR3 sequence is 14 residues long. Here the CDR3 DNA reads TGTGCCAGCACCCCGACAGGGGGGGTCTATGGCTACACCTTC. Its protein product is CASTPTGGVYGYTF.

This CDR3 is CASSYGAGGLEQYF. CDR3 DNA sequence: TGTGCCAGCAGTTACGGGGCGGGAGGGCTTGAGCAGTACTTC. This sequence joins TRBV6-2 or TRBV6-3 and TRBJ2-7; TRBD2 aligns across 9 bases. CDR3 length equals 14 residues. Germline lookup yields CDR1 MNHEY and CDR2 SVGEGT. The V and J ends lost 2 bases and 7 bases, in that order; junction bases with no gene match: 6.

The DNA for the CDR3 is TGTGCCAGCAGCTTGGGACAGGGGGCGATCGGTGAGACCCAGTACTTC. It codes for CASSLGQGAIGETQYF. V and J are TRBV5-6 and TRBJ2-5; the match to TRBD1 covers 10 bases. V shed 0 bases and J 5 bases; nucleotides not matched to a gene: 7. This CDR3 is built from 16 residues. Germline values: CDR1 SGHDT, CDR2 YYEEEE.

The genes are TRBV5-1 and TRBJ2-7, with a possible D match to TRBD1 (6 bases). The CDR3 consists of 13 residues. The germline V gene has CDR1 SGHRS and CDR2 YFSETQ. V gave up 4 bases and J gave up 3 bases, with 11 bases separating them. The DNA for the CDR3 is TGCGCCAGCAGCCAGGACAGAAACTACGAGCAGTACTTC. Protein sequence: CASSQDRNYEQYF. Full variable domain (outside the CDR3, taken from reference TRBV5-1 and TRBJ2-7): KAGVTQTPRYLIKTRGQQVTLSCSPISGHRSVSWYQQTPGQGLQFLFEYFSETQRNKGNFPGRFSGRQFSNSRSEMNVSTLELGDSALYLCASSQDRNYEQYFGPGTRLTVT.

The chain combines TRBV11-1 with TRBJ1-1, with a weak D call TRBD1 (5 bases). The CDR3 is 14 amino acids. Trimming removed 5 bases from V and 4 bases from J, with 14 bases in between. Germline V gene lookup returns CDR1 SGHAT and CDR2 FQDESV (reference sequence). CDR3 sequence reads: CASSPQGFSTEAFF. The CDR3 bases are TGTGCCAGCAGCCCCCAGGGATTTAGCACTGAAGCTTTCTTT.

This clone was picked up one time. The rearrangement links TRBV19 to TRBJ2-4, with 10 bases lining up with TRBD2. The CDR3 loop spans 17 amino acids. Germline CDR1 is LNHDA and CDR2 is SQIVND (reference sequence). Trimming removed 3 bases from V and 2 bases from J; junction bases left unmatched: 7. The CDR3 protein is CASSIGLAGVSKNIQYF. For the CDR3, the DNA is TGTGCCAGTAGTATCGGTCTAGCGGGAGTGTCCAAAAACATTCAGTACTTC.

The rearrangement uses TRBV2 and TRBJ2-3; D tentatively reads TRBD1 or TRBD2 (6 bases each). The length of the CDR3 is 14 residues. Trimming stripped 7 bases from V and 2 bases from J, with 13 bases between. Germline CDR1 reads SNHLY; CDR2 reads FYNNEI. The CDR3 DNA reads as TGTGCCAGCACCGGGGGCACCTACACAGATACGCAGTATTTT. Translation gives CASTGGTYTDTQYF.

This chain connects TRBV11-3 to TRBJ2-7; D may be TRBD1 (6 bases). The germline gives CDR1 SGHNT, CDR2 YENEEA. Trimming stripped 3 bases from V and 0 bases from J, with 9 bases between. The CDR3 extends over 14 amino acids. CDR3 DNA sequence: TGTGCCAGCAGCTTTGACAGGAGCTCCTACGAGCAGTACTTC. It is translated as CASSFDRSSYEQYF.

The J gene is TRBJ2-7, the V gene TRBV3-1 (or the pseudogene TRBV3-2); D ambiguous. The CDR3 has 13 amino acids. Germline CDR1 LGHDT, CDR2 YNNKEL (reference sequence). V was trimmed by 1 base and J by 5 bases, leaving 9 bases between them. CDR3 residues: CASSQASRNEQYF. The DNA of the CDR3 is TGTGCCAGCAGCCAAGCTAGTAGGAACGAGCAGTACTTC.

The chain has TRBV6-1 and TRBJ2-7; TRBD2 matches at 7 bases. Germline assignment: CDR1 MNHNS and CDR2 SASEGT. After removal of 3 bases from V and 2 bases from J, the junction contained 1 base not matched to a gene. This CDR3 contains 13 residues. CDR3 region: CASSEGGAYEQYF. DNA for the CDR3: TGTGCCAGCAGTGAGGGGGGGGCCTACGAGCAGTACTTC.

V usage is TRBV18 and J usage is TRBJ1-5; TRBD1 agrees at 9 bases. Looked up from germline, CDR1 is KGHSH and CDR2 is LQKENI. The ends lost 2 bases at V and 6 bases at J; junction bases unmatched: 2. The CDR3 runs 14 residues. This CDR3 reads CASSPGQGPQPQHF. CDR3 bases: TGTGCCAGCTCACCAGGACAGGGGCCTCAGCCCCAGCATTTT.

The chain employs TRBV29-1 and TRBJ2-5, with D perhaps matching TRBD1 (5 bases). The germline CDR1 and CDR2 sequences are SQVTM and ANQGSEA. Trimming removed 4 bases at V and 2 bases at J, with 17 bases between. This CDR3 has 15 residues. Written as DNA, the CDR3 is TGCAGCGTTGTGGGTACCAGGGTCGGTCAAGAGACCCAGTACTTC. This sequence encodes CSVVGTRVGQETQYF.

This chain joins TRBV24-1 and TRBJ1-1; D may be TRBD1 (6 bases). Trimming shortened V by 3 bases and J by 4 bases, and 20 bases separated the two germline ends. In germline, CDR1 is KGHDR, CDR2 SFDVKD. The CDR3 is made up of 17 amino acids. The CDR3 here is CATSDGNRAGSGTEAFF. CDR3 nucleotide sequence: TGTGCCACCAGTGATGGGAACAGGGCGGGGTCGGGCACTGAAGCTTTCTTT.

The chain carries TRBV19 and TRBJ2-1, with 7 bases identical to TRBD1. Germline CDR1 reads LNHDA; CDR2 reads SQIVND (reference sequence). The junction had 6 bases not matched to a gene; V was cut back by 4 bases and J by 6 bases. There are 14 residues in the CDR3. Written as DNA, the CDR3 is TGTGCCAGTAGTACACACAGGGGAAGCAATGAGCAGTTCTTC. The encoded protein is CASSTHRGSNEQFF.

The chain carries TRBV27 and TRBJ1-5; TRBD1 matches at 11 bases. The CDR3 contains 16 residues. CDR1 and CDR2 from the germline V gene are MNHEY and SMNVEV (reference sequence). J lost 6 bases, V lost 5 bases, and 9 bases had no gene match. Here the CDR3 DNA reads TGTGCCAGCAGTCCCGCCGGGACAGGGGGTTCTCAGCCCCAGCATTTT. As protein: CASSPAGTGGSQPQHF.

CDR3 sequence reads: CASSTTGSSYNSPLHF. The CDR3 DNA reads TGTGCCAGTAGTACTACAGGGAGCTCCTATAATTCACCCCTCCACTTT. The chain carries TRBV19 and TRBJ1-6, with D possibly matching TRBD1 (6 bases). The CDR3 consists of 16 residues. Per germline, CDR1 LNHDA and CDR2 SQIVND (reference sequence). V lost 4 bases, J lost 0 bases, and 10 bases lay in between.

The chain recombines TRBV6-2 or TRBV6-3 with TRBJ1-2, with 7 bases aligning to TRBD1. The CDR3 is 12 amino acids. V was clipped by 6 bases and J by 8 bases; unmatched bases: 6. Germline-derived CDR1 and CDR2 are MNHEY and SVGEGT. Here the CDR3 reads CASSDRVGGYTF. The DNA of the CDR3 is TGTGCCAGCAGCGACAGGGTGGGAGGCTACACCTTC.